This entry lists 6 T cell receptor beta chains sequenced from one sample in a study of T cells in Graves' hyperthyroidism and ophthalmopathy. There were TCR beta CDR3 regions amplified from RNA transcripts. A first-round RT-PCR of the TCR CDR3 used the HTBI primer set. TCRdb reprocessed the multiplex PCR reads with MiXCR, giving one entry per CDR3 protein. The data show about 560,000 distinct CDR3 sequences, about a sixth seen once. What was sequenced was blood. The receptors originated from a woman aged 18 to 35 with Graves' hyperthyroidism.

This clonotype was found a few times. The J gene is TRBJ1-2, the V gene TRBV14; TRBD1 agrees at 9 bases. CDR3 length: 14 residues. Looked up from germline, CDR1 is SGHDN and CDR2 is FVKESK. Losses at the gene ends were 4 bases for V and 6 bases for J; bases not matched to a gene: 6. The CDR3 here is CASSRHRGLDGYTF. CDR3 nucleotide sequence: TGTGCCAGCAGCCGCCACAGGGGGCTGGATGGCTACACCTTC.

V is TRBV4-3 and J is TRBJ1-2; 7 nucleotides line up with TRBD1. Germline trimming cut 0 bases from V and 5 bases from J; bases unmatched to any gene: 3. Germline CDR1 is LGHNA and CDR2 is YSLEER. The CDR3 extends over 14 amino acids. CDR3 amino acids: CASSQDAGGYGYTF. The CDR3 bases are TGCGCCAGCAGCCAAGACGCAGGGGGGTATGGCTACACCTTC.

This chain uses TRBV20-1 with TRBJ2-3; the D gene is possibly TRBD2 (6 bases). The CDR3 length is 14 residues. Trimming took off 7 bases at V and 6 bases at J, with 20 bases between the two ends. In germline, CDR1 is DFQATT, CDR2 SNEGSKA (reference sequence). CDR3 sequence (DNA): TGCAGTGGGGAACTAGCTGGAGTGGGGGATACGCAGTATTTT. Its protein is CSGELAGVGDTQYF.

This clonotype showed up just a few times. The chain joins TRBV10-2 to TRBJ2-3; 11 nucleotides align to TRBD2. Germline assignment: CDR1 WSHSY and CDR2 SAAADI. V was clipped by 1 base and J by 0 bases; unmatched bases: 0. CDR3 length equals 16 residues. The CDR3 protein is CASSELAGGSTDTQYF. In DNA, the CDR3 is TGCGCCAGCAGTGAGTTAGCGGGAGGGAGCACAGATACGCAGTATTTT.

This clonotype was seen repeatedly, ten times or more. CDR3: CASSLRGRRALGEQYF. In DNA form, the CDR3 reads TGTGCCAGCAGCTTAAGGGGGAGGCGCGCTTTAGGCGAGCAGTACTTC. The chain joins TRBV13 to TRBJ2-7, with D perhaps matching TRBD1 or TRBD2 (6 bases each). Germline CDR1 and CDR2: PRHDT and FYEKMQ (reference sequence). The length of the CDR3 is 16 residues. The V gene lost 2 bases and the J gene lost 6 bases, with 20 bases spanning the gap.

This clonotype was counted many times. The chain links TRBV25-1 to TRBJ2-1; a weak D match, TRBD2 (7 bases). CDR3 length equals 17 residues. The V end lost 3 bases, the J end lost 0 bases, and 15 bases lay between the germline ends. Per germline, CDR1 MGHDK and CDR2 SYGVNS. Written as DNA, the CDR3 is TGTGCCAGCAGTGAGGGGGGGCTAACGAGCTCCTACAATGAGCAGTTCTTC. Its translation is CASSEGGLTSSYNEQFF.